A single sample is the source of the 15 T cell receptor beta chains below, sequenced in a study of shared clonotypes between healthy human individuals. TCRdb's table, derived via immunoSEQ multiplex PCR, lists solely in-frame clones and lacks some. The sample has millions of clones, around nine tenths seen once; the top ten hold about 0.13%. The specimen was naive CD4+ T cells sorted from blood. Subset defined: CD45RA+ positively selected. These TCRs come from a man between 18 and 29 years old in good health.

This chain connects TRBV4-1 to TRBJ1-5; no definite D call. The germline V gene encodes CDR1 MGHRA and CDR2 YSYEKL. Trimming removed 1 base at V and 5 bases at J, with 12 bases between. The CDR3 runs 15 residues. CDR3 in amino acids: CASSQVDYSDQPQHF. The CDR3 DNA reads as TGCGCCAGCAGCCAAGTTGACTATTCGGATCAGCCCCAGCATTTT.

The chain joins TRBV6-4 to TRBJ2-3, with 11 bases matching TRBD2. The CDR3 is 14 amino acids. Losses at the gene ends were 8 bases for V and 0 bases for J; bases not matched to a gene: 1. CDR1 MRHNA and CDR2 SNTAGT come from the germline V gene. CDR3 sequence: CASRLAGSTDTQYF. DNA of the CDR3: TGTGCCAGCCGACTAGCGGGGAGCACAGATACGCAGTATTTT.

The chain couples TRBV10-2 to TRBJ2-1; 12 bases fit TRBD2. The CDR3 runs 14 residues. CDR1 and CDR2 from the germline V gene are WSHSY and SAAADI. V dropped 6 bases and J dropped 7; count of bases not matched to a gene: 4. The CDR3 reads CASRASGGANEQFF. The CDR3 DNA follows: TGCGCCAGCAGAGCTAGCGGGGGGGCTAATGAGCAGTTCTTC.

The count of this clone is one. J is TRBJ2-1 and V is TRBV19; D is undetermined. The CDR3 runs to 13 residues. V was pared by 7 bases and J by 1 base, with 8 bases between. Germline CDR1 LNHDA, CDR2 SQIVND (reference sequence). CDR3 DNA sequence: TGTGCCAGTACGACGGCTTCCTACAATGAGCAGTTCTTC. It encodes CASTTASYNEQFF.

This clone was recorded only once. Other nucleotide sequences from this sample produce the same CDR3. This chain connects TRBV7-3 to TRBJ2-1, with D maybe TRBD1 (6 bases). The germline V gene encodes CDR1 SGHTA and CDR2 FQGTGA. V lost 5 bases to trimming and J lost 0 bases, with 11 bases between them. CDR3 length: 15 amino acids. In nucleotides, the CDR3 is TGTGCCAGCAGCCTTTCCAGGGGCTCCTACAATGAGCAGTTCTTC. As protein: CASSLSRGSYNEQFF.

The sample holds one count of this clone. The chain joins TRBV5-1 to TRBJ1-6; maybe TRBD1 (6 bases). This CDR3 spans 15 amino acids. CDR1 and CDR2 from the germline V gene are SGHRS and YFSETQ. V was trimmed by 5 bases and J by 5 bases, leaving 14 bases between them. CDR3 nucleotides: TGCGCCAGCAGACCCCAGACAGGAGATAATTCACCCCTCCACTTT. Its translation: CASRPQTGDNSPLHF.

V and J are TRBV5-1 and TRBJ2-3; the D gene could be TRBD1 or TRBD2 (5 bases each). The V end lost 4 bases, the J end lost 1 base, and 16 bases lay between the germline ends. CDR3 length equals 16 residues. CDR1 and CDR2 from the germline V gene are SGHRS and YFSETQ. The CDR3 nucleotides are TGCGCCAGCAGCCGCAACCGGGACGGGGGCACAGATACGCAGTATTTT. Residues: CASSRNRDGGTDTQYF.

The chain uses TRBV5-6 and TRBJ2-1; possibly TRBD2 for D (5 bases). Trimming stripped 1 base from V and 9 bases from J, with 11 bases between. The CDR3 spans 13 residues. Germline V CDR1 and CDR2: SGHDT, YYEEEE. The CDR3 here is CASSLSGSSEQFF. The CDR3 nucleotides read TGTGCCAGCAGCTTGTCGGGATCGAGTGAGCAGTTCTTC.

The chain recombines TRBV5-4 with TRBJ1-1, with 10 bases fitting TRBD1. The CDR3 totals 17 residues. Germline V gives CDR1 SGHNT, CDR2 YYREEE (reference sequence). The J segment lost 6 bases and the V segment lost 2 bases, leaving 13 bases of the junction unmatched. The CDR3 loop is CASSFGQGVLSAPEAFF. The CDR3 DNA reads TGTGCCAGCAGCTTCGGACAGGGGGTCCTTTCAGCCCCTGAAGCTTTCTTT.

As to this clone: The same CDR3 also results from other DNA sequences found in this sample. V and J are TRBV7-6 and TRBJ2-7, with 14 bases identical to TRBD2. Germline CDR1 is SGHVS and CDR2 is FNYEAQ. V dropped 5 bases and J dropped 3; count of bases not matched to a gene: 3. The CDR3 sequence is 15 residues long. The CDR3 coding sequence is TGTGCCAGCAGCCTAGGGACTAGCGGGAGCTACGAGCAGTACTTC. It is translated as CASSLGTSGSYEQYF.

The chain carries TRBV7-9 and TRBJ2-1; 9 bases align to TRBD1. CDR1 and CDR2 from the germline V gene are SEHNR and FQNEAQ (reference sequence). The CDR3 consists of 15 residues. J lost 6 bases, V lost 1 base, and 4 bases had no gene match. In DNA form, the CDR3 reads TGTGCCAGCAGCTTAGGGACAGGGGCCCTCAATGAGCAGTTCTTC. Amino acid sequence: CASSLGTGALNEQFF.

The chain carries TRBV25-1 and TRBJ1-4; D gene ambiguous. This CDR3 contains 14 residues. Germline assignment: CDR1 MGHDK and CDR2 SYGVNS. With 1 base removed from V and 4 bases from J, the gap between germline ends came to 7 bases. The CDR3 loop reads CASSESTFNEKLFF. CDR3 DNA: TGTGCCAGCAGTGAATCTACATTTAATGAAAAACTGTTTTTT. Full variable domain (missing parts from reference TRBV25-1 and TRBJ1-4): EADIYQTPRYLVIGTGKKITLECSQTMGHDKMYWYQQDPGMELHLIHYSYGVNSTEKGDLSSESTVSRIRTEHFPLTLESARPSHTSQYLCASSESTFNEKLFFGSGTQLSVL.

This chain links TRBV12-5 with TRBJ2-3, with D possibly TRBD1 on 6 matching bases. V was clipped by 1 base and J by 1 base, with 9 bases between them. The CDR3 runs 15 residues. Germline CDR1 LGHNT, CDR2 FRNRAP. The CDR3 sequence: CASGLEQGGTDTQYF. CDR3 DNA sequence: TGTGCTAGTGGTTTGGAACAGGGAGGCACAGATACGCAGTATTTT.

The V call is TRBV5-5, the J call TRBJ1-6, with 11 bases fitting TRBD1. CDR1 SGHKS and CDR2 YYEKEE come from the germline V gene (reference sequence). There are 16 residues in the CDR3. Trimming cost V 0 bases and J 7 bases; bases outside gene matches: 3. CDR3 sequence reads: CASSLVWDRGNSPLHF. In DNA, the CDR3 is TGTGCCAGCAGCTTGGTCTGGGACAGGGGGAATTCACCCCTCCACTTT.

This chain uses TRBV14 with TRBJ2-3, with TRBD2 identical over 7 bases. The CDR3 spans 15 residues. With V trimmed by 2 bases and J by 6 bases, 8 bases remained unmatched. Per germline, CDR1 SGHDN and CDR2 FVKESK. CDR3 residues: CASSQRVLASDTQYF. Here the CDR3 DNA reads TGTGCCAGCAGCCAAAGAGTACTAGCGTCCGATACGCAGTATTTT.